This T cell receptor beta chain appears in the sequencing data of a study of brain T cells in children with intractable seizures (dated by TCRdb to about 2021). Context from the whole study: Resected brain tissue from some 56 pediatric epilepsy surgery cases was first screened for immune gene transcripts using a NanoString immunology panel. Of the roughly twelve selected surgery cases, pre-surgery blood was also sequenced for eight, so four had brain tissue only.

The immunoSEQ assay was used to generate TCR beta chain sequences from genomic DNA. Per the original workflow: CDR3 sequences that did not begin with the conserved framework cysteine at position 104 were removed manually. To get clonality, the normalized Shannon's Diversity Index was subtracted from one, giving values from 0 (maximal diversity) to 1 (oligoclonal). To check whether a given CDR3 had different frequencies in two samples, for example brain versus blood, chi-squared comparison-of-proportions tests were used. Public clonotypes were identified by searching immuneACCESS, and similarity to known antiviral clonotypes was assessed with the VDJdb browser. TCRdb re-hosts the immuneACCESS table, in-frame sequences only. Its copies lack some clones; in the studies checked, an unresolved V gene accounts for under half of them, and the cause for the rest is not known. V, J and clone size derive from that table, while D and trimming were established from the DNA sequence. For this sample there are 300,000 to 400,000 clones; approximately 93% appear just once. The ten largest clones represent 4.5% to 7% of the sample.

In the case of this clone: Its antigen remains undetermined. No qualities accompany the bases; no much larger clone lies one base away.

CDR1 and CDR2 were assigned from the germline V gene as SNHLY and FYNNEI. Trimming accounts for 6 bases at V and 2 bases at J, while the number of junction bases matched to no gene is 3. The CDR3 starts with the cysteine, ends with the phenylalanine, and has 14 residues. The CDR3 DNA has 42 bases and is translated from base 1. Explained via the paper, the time point label denotes: blood from clinic visit 5 months post-surgery; TSC patient then seizure free. The surgery cases with the highest brain T cell transcript signatures were chosen for TCR beta chain sequencing of brain tissue, and also of blood when blood was available. Prior to surgery, the patients had been treated with at least one anti-epileptic drug. The TCR-sequenced patients were children whose drug-resistant epilepsy was caused by tuberous sclerosis complex, focal cortical dysplasia, Rasmussen encephalitis or hemimegalencephaly. The Monarch genomic DNA purification kit was used to extract bulk genomic DNA from unsorted brain tissue and whole blood.

Overall study results and their limits: Sequencing depth differed between pre- and post-surgery blood, so clones missing from the pre-surgery sample may reflect undersampling. Viral specificity was inferred solely from CDR3 sequence similarity, and the HCMV serostatus of the patients was not known.

The chain joins TRBV2 to TRBJ1-2, with TRBD1 identical over 10 junction bases. The starting material was peripheral blood, obtained 4 to 6 months after surgery. The source of this sequence is a boy under two years old with tuberous sclerosis and intractable seizures. The DNA is TGTGCCAGCAGCCTGACAGGGGGCAACTATGGCTACACCTTC. The resulting protein is CASSLTGGNYGYTF.